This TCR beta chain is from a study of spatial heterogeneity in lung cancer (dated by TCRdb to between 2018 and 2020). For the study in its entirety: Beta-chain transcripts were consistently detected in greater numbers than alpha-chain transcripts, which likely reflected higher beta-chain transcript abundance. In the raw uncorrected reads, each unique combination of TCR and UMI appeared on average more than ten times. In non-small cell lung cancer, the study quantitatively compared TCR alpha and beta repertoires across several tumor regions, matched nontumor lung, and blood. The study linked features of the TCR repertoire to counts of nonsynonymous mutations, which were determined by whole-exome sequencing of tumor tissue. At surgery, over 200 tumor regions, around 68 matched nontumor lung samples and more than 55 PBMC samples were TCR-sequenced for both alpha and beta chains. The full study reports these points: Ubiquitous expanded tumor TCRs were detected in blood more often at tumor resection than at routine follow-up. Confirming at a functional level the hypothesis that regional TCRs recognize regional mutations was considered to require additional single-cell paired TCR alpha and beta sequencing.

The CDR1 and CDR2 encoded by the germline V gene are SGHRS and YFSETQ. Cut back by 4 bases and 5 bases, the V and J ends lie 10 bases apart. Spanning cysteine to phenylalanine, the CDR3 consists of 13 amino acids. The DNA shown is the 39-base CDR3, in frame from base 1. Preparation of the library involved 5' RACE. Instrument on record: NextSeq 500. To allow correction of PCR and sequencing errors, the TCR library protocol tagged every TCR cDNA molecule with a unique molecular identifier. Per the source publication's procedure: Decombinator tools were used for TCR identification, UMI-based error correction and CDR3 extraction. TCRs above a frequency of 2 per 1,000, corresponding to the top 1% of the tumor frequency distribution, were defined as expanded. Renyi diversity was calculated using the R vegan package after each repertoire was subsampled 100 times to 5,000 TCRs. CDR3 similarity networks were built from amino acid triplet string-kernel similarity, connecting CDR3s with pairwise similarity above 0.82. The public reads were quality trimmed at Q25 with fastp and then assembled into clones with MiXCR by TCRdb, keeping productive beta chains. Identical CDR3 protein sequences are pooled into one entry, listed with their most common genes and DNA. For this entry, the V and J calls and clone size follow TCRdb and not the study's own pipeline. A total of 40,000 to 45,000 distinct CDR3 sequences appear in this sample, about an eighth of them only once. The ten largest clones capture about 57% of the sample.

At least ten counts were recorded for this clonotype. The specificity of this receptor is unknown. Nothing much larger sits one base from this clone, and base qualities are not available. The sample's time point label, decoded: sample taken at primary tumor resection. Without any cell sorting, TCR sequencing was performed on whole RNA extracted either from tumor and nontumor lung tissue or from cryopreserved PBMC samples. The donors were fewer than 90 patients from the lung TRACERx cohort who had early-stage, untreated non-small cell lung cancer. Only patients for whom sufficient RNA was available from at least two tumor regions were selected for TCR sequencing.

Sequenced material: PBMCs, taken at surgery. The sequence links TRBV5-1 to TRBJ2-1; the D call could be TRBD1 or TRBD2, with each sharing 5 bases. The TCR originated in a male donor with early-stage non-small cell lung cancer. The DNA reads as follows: TGCGCCAGCAGCGTTGGGACGGACAATGAGCAGTTCTTC. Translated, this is CASSVGTDNEQFF. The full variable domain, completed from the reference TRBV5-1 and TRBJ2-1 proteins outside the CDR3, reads KAGVTQTPRYLIKTRGQQVTLSCSPISGHRSVSWYQQTPGQGLQFLFEYFSETQRNKGNFPGRFSGRQFSNSRSEMNVSTLELGDSALYLCASSVGTDNEQFFGPGTRLTVL.